This passage covers 11 T cell receptor beta chains from one sample sequenced in a study of blood T cell repertoires in COVID-19. Here immunoSEQ multiplex PCR was the method, and the copy in TCRdb shows in-frame clones only, minus some. This sample carries approximately 200,000 clones, approximately 90% of them seen once, and the ten largest clones take 2.9%. Input material: peripheral blood. Source of these receptors: a young woman with active or convalescent COVID-19.

This sequence joins TRBV18 and TRBJ1-1; a possible D gene is TRBD1 (5 bases). The CDR3 sequence is 13 residues long. V was shortened by 3 bases and J by 5 bases, with 10 bases between the two germline ends. In germline, CDR1 is KGHSH, CDR2 LQKENI. CDR3 amino acids: CASSPTEGTEAFF. For the CDR3, the DNA is TGTGCCAGCTCACCCACGGAGGGGACTGAAGCTTTCTTT.

The genes are TRBV30 and TRBJ1-5; D unclear. The CDR3 is made up of 13 amino acids. CDR1 and CDR2 from the germline V gene are GTSNPN and SVGIG (reference sequence). Trimming pared 2 bases from V and 2 bases from J, leaving 7 bases between. CDR3 coding DNA: TGTGCCTGGAGTAGCATGGGCAATCAGCCCCAGCATTTT. Translation: CAWSSMGNQPQHF.

The chain combines TRBV2 with TRBJ2-7; D gene uncertain. Trimming removed 5 bases from V and 6 bases from J, with 20 bases in between. CDR1 is SNHLY, CDR2 FYNNEI, per germline. The CDR3 contains 15 residues. The CDR3 DNA reads TGTGCCAGCAGTCCGAGGCAATTTATAGTCTCCGAGCAGTACTTC. This encodes CASSPRQFIVSEQYF.

As concerns this clone: Since a far larger clone is one base different, this is likely a read error. V usage is TRBV7-6 and J usage is TRBJ2-7; TRBD1 aligns across 11 bases. The CDR3 runs to 15 residues. V trimming: 0 bases; J trimming: 2 bases; junction bases outside the gene matches: 0. CDR1 and CDR2 from the germline V gene are SGHVS and FNYEAQ. In DNA form, the CDR3 reads TGTGCCAGCAGCTTAGCGGGACAGGGGGCCTACGAGCAGTACTTC. Translated, it gives CASSLAGQGAYEQYF.

This sequence joins TRBV12-3 or TRBV12-4 and TRBJ2-3, with D uncertain. Trimming stripped 4 bases from V and 2 bases from J, with 7 bases between. The CDR3 has 13 residues. CDR3 coding DNA: TGTGCCAGCAGTTCACAGCACACAGATACGCAGTATTTT. This sequence encodes CASSSQHTDTQYF.

V and J are TRBV3-1 (or the pseudogene TRBV3-2) and TRBJ2-7, with unresolved D. With 3 bases removed from V and 0 bases from J, the gap between germline ends came to 9 bases. This CDR3 comprises 14 residues. The germline V gene has CDR1 LGHDT and CDR2 YNNKEL (reference sequence). The CDR3, as DNA: TGTGCCAGCAGCCATCGTACGGGCTCCTACGAGCAGTACTTC. This translates into CASSHRTGSYEQYF.

This clone was recorded only once. This chain joins TRBV5-4 and TRBJ1-1, with a possible D match to TRBD1 (6 bases). Germline CDR1 SGHNT, CDR2 YYREEE (reference sequence). V shed 7 bases and J shed 0 bases, with 13 bases lying between them. CDR3 length: 14 amino acids. The chain's CDR3 is CASLGGGLNTEAFF. CDR3 in DNA: TGTGCCAGCCTCGGGGGGGGGCTGAACACTGAAGCTTTCTTT.

The J gene is TRBJ1-1, the V gene TRBV19; 7 bases map to TRBD1. Germline V lookup: CDR1 LNHDA, CDR2 SQIVND (reference sequence). This CDR3 has 14 amino acids. V trimming: 5 bases; J trimming: 4 bases; junction bases outside the gene matches: 7. The CDR3 loop reads CASSFQGGSTEAFF. As DNA, the CDR3 is TGTGCCAGTAGTTTCCAGGGGGGAAGCACTGAAGCTTTCTTT.

Worth noting for this clone: Different DNA sequences within this sample yield the same CDR3. V gene TRBV2 combines with J gene TRBJ1-5; TRBD1 might be the D (6 bases). Germline V CDR1 and CDR2: SNHLY, FYNNEI. Trimming removed 4 bases from V and 2 bases from J, with 6 bases in between. This CDR3 region has 13 residues. CDR3 in amino acids: CASSGQGNQPQHF. In nucleotides, the CDR3 is TGTGCCAGCAGTGGACAGGGCAATCAGCCCCAGCATTTT.

The chain employs TRBV6-5 and TRBJ2-7; 7 bases fit TRBD1. V dropped 5 bases and J dropped 5; count of bases not matched to a gene: 6. The CDR3 is 13 amino acids. Germline V gives CDR1 MNHEY, CDR2 SVGAGI. CDR3 amino acids: CASSPTGINEQYF. CDR3 bases: TGTGCCAGCAGTCCGACAGGGATCAACGAGCAGTACTTC.

The chain links TRBV4-1 to TRBJ2-2; D might be TRBD1 (5 bases). The CDR3 has 17 residues. CDR1 is MGHRA and CDR2 is YSYEKL in the germline V gene. Trimming took 0 bases from V and 7 from J, leaving 18 bases between them. CDR3 bases: TGCGCCAGCAGCCAAGATTTTGTGGTGGTAGGGGACGGGGAGCTGTTTTTT. The encoded protein is CASSQDFVVVGDGELFF.